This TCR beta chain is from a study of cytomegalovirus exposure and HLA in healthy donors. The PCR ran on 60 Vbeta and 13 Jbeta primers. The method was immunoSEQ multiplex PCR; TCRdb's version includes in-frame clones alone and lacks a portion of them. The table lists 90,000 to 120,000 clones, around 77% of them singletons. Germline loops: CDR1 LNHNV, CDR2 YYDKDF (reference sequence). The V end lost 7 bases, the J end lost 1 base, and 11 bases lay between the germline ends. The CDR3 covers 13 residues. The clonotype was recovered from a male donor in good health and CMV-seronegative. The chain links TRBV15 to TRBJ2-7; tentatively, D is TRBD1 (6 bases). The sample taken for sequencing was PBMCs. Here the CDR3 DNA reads TGTGCCACCAAAGAGCAGGGGTCCTACGAGCAGTACTTC. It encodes CATKEQGSYEQYF.